A selection of T cell receptor beta chains follows, all from one sample in a study of blood T cells in healthy people across ages. TCRdb independently ran MiXCR on the 5' RACE reads; one entry per CDR3 protein. The data show about 1.4 million distinct CDR3 sequences, approximately 59% seen once. Sequenced: blood. These receptors were collected from a man between 18 and 35 years old in good health. The CDR3 runs from the conserved cysteine through the conserved F or W. The D gene is left open where the match is weak. Not every row has a clone size; where given, it reads once, few, many or a size class.

few	15	NA	TRBV7-2	TRBJ2-3	CASSLLGLSTDTQYF	TGTGCCAGCAGCTTACTGGGACTTAGCACAGATACGCAGTATTTT
few	14	NA	TRBV29-1	TRBJ1-1	CSVEGRVGDTEAFF	TGCAGCGTTGAAGGGAGGGTGGGGGACACTGAAGCTTTCTTT
many	14	NA	TRBV5-1	TRBJ2-2	CASSLGQDTGELFF	TGCGCCAGCAGCTTGGGACAGGACACCGGGGAGCTGTTTTTT
few	13	NA	TRBV7-9	TRBJ2-3	CASSSPRETTQYF	TGTGCCAGCAGCTCGCCCCGGGAAACGACGCAGTATTTT
once	17	TRBD2	TRBV7-8	TRBJ2-1	CASSLAVTSGFYNEQFF	TGTGCCAGCAGCTTAGCGGTGACTAGCGGTTTTTACAATGAGCAGTTCTTC
NA	15	NA	TRBV29-1	TRBJ2-5	CSVEGRGGLQETQYF	TGCAGCGTTGAAGGCCGAGGGGGGCTCCAAGAGACCCAGTACTTC
NA	15	NA	TRBV12-5	TRBJ2-1	CASDLFPPLADEQFF	TGTGCTAGTGATTTGTTCCCACCCTTAGCCGATGAGCAGTTCTTC
NA	11	NA	TRBV20-1	TRBJ2-3	CSASEGNTQYF	TGCAGTGCTAGCGAAGGGAATACGCAGTATTTT
NA	12	TRBD1	TRBV2	TRBJ1-5	CASRDSTQPQHF	TGTGCCAGCCGGGACAGCACTCAGCCCCAGCATTTT
few	16	TRBD2	TRBV4-2	TRBJ2-5	CASSQDSGGLGETQYF	TGTGCCAGCAGCCAAGATAGCGGGGGGCTCGGGGAGACCCAGTACTTC
NA	15	TRBD1	TRBV28	TRBJ2-5	CASSSPRTGYETQYF	TGTGCCAGCAGTTCTCCTAGGACAGGGTACGAGACCCAGTACTTC
NA	14	NA	TRBV7-2	TRBJ1-2	CASSVEETNYGYTF	TGTGCCAGCAGCGTAGAAGAAACAAACTATGGCTACACCTTC
NA	13	NA	TRBV6-5	TRBJ1-4	CACSHPGLEKLFF	TGTGCCTGCAGCCACCCTGGGTTGGAAAAACTGTTTTTT
NA	14	TRBD1	TRBV6-5	TRBJ2-7	CASSLDRGFDEQYF	TGTGCCAGCAGCCTGGACAGGGGGTTTGACGAGCAGTACTTC
few	11	NA	TRBV2	TRBJ2-7	CASSERREQYF	TGTGCCAGCAGTGAAAGGCGGGAGCAGTACTTC
NA	15	NA	TRBV14	TRBJ1-1	CASSNTGTAHTEAFF	TGTGCCAGCAGCAATACCGGGACGGCACACACTGAAGCTTTCTTT
few	12	NA	TRBV5-1	TRBJ2-2	CASGRLPGELFF	TGCGCCAGCGGCCGCCTGCCCGGGGAGCTGTTTTTT
NA	10	NA	TRBV29-1	TRBJ1-1	CSVVSTEAFF	TGCAGCGTTGTAAGCACTGAAGCTTTCTTT
once	15	NA	TRBV24-1	TRBJ2-2	CATSAEGAGTGELFF	TGTGCCACCAGTGCGGAGGGGGCCGGCACCGGGGAGCTGTTTTTT
NA	14	TRBD1	TRBV5-1	TRBJ2-1	CASSQGQQSNEQFF	TGCGCCAGCAGCCAGGGACAGCAGAGCAATGAGCAGTTCTTC
NA	14	TRBD1	TRBV6-5	TRBJ2-5	CASRIGQGALEQYF	TGTGCCAGCAGGATCGGACAGGGGGCGCTTGAGCAGTACTTC
NA	17	TRBD2	TRBV7-9	TRBJ2-7	CASSLAPSGGEVYEQYF	TGTGCCAGCAGCTTAGCGCCTAGCGGGGGTGAAGTCTACGAGCAGTACTTC
NA	15	NA	TRBV5-5	TRBJ1-2	CASSCGGASDYGYTF	TGTGCCAGCAGCTGCGGAGGGGCTTCGGACTATGGCTACACCTTC
NA	12	NA	TRBV27	TRBJ1-5	CASSYRGGPQHF	TGTGCCAGCAGTTACCGGGGGGGACCCCAGCATTTT
few	17	TRBD1	TRBV4-3	TRBJ2-5	CASSHQLGVDRQETQYF	TGCGCCAGCAGCCATCAGCTGGGTGTGGACAGGCAAGAGACCCAGTACTTC
NA	15	NA	TRBV6-5	TRBJ2-7	CASSYGQPSLREQYF	TGTGCCAGCAGTTACGGACAGCCTTCTCTTAGGGAGCAGTACTTC
NA	14	NA	TRBV6-5	TRBJ1-1	CASSYPGDLREAFF	TGTGCCAGCAGTTACCCAGGGGACCTTAGGGAAGCTTTCTTT
NA	17	TRBD2	TRBV4-1	TRBJ2-4	CASSHVTSGSSLGELYF	TGCGCCAGCAGCCATGTGACTAGCGGGAGTTCCTTAGGGGAGCTGTACTTC
many	12	NA	TRBV29-1	TRBJ2-7	CSVEGTAYEQYF	TGCAGCGTTGAAGGGACAGCCTACGAGCAGTACTTC
NA	16	TRBD1	TRBV7-2	TRBJ2-7	CASSSLTGLRSYEQYF	TGTGCCAGCAGCAGCTTGACAGGGCTCAGGTCCTACGAGCAGTACTTC
NA	16	TRBD1	TRBV7-6	TRBJ1-6	CASSLESGQGSSPLHF	TGTGCCAGCAGCTTAGAGTCGGGACAGGGAAGTTCACCCCTCCACTTT
NA	12	TRBD1	TRBV20-1	TRBJ2-5	CSAWDSEETQYF	TGCAGTGCTTGGGACAGCGAAGAGACCCAGTACTTC
NA	11	NA	TRBV20-1	TRBJ1-1	CSASTVLEAFF	TGCAGTGCTAGTACTGTTCTTGAAGCTTTCTTT
once	12	NA	TRBV5-6	TRBJ2-7	CASSRAAGEQYF	TGTGCCAGCAGCCGCGCGGCTGGAGAGCAGTACTTC
NA	15	NA	TRBV6-6	TRBJ2-2	CASSLQRWNTGELFF	TGTGCCAGCAGTTTACAGCGGTGGAACACCGGGGAGCTGTTTTTT
NA	14	TRBD1	TRBV10-3	TRBJ1-4	CAISDGQDNEKLFF	TGTGCCATCAGTGATGGACAGGATAATGAAAAACTGTTTTTT
few	19	TRBD1	TRBV5-6	TRBJ2-1	CASSLAGLSGQGFVNEQFF	TGTGCCAGCAGCTTGGCGGGTCTAAGCGGACAGGGGTTTGTCAATGAGCAGTTCTTC
NA	13	NA	TRBV20-1	TRBJ1-5	CSAGSLGNQPQHF	TGCAGTGCTGGGAGCCTTGGCAATCAGCCCCAGCATTTT
NA	13	TRBD1	TRBV5-1	TRBJ1-1	CASSEQGFAEAFF	TGCGCCAGCAGCGAACAGGGGTTCGCTGAAGCTTTCTTT
few	15	TRBD1	TRBV6-2/TRBV6-3	TRBJ2-1	CASRDPGQGSHEQFF	TGTGCCAGCCGAGATCCGGGACAGGGTTCGCACGAGCAGTTCTTC
NA	14	NA	TRBV28	TRBJ2-7	CASNYKGISYEQYF	TGTGCCAGCAACTACAAGGGGATCTCCTACGAGCAGTACTTC
NA	13	NA	TRBV27	TRBJ2-1	CASSLLRVGEQFF	TGTGCCAGCAGTTTACTTCGGGTCGGTGAGCAGTTCTTC
NA	15	NA	TRBV4-1	TRBJ2-2	CASSQRATNTGELFF	TGCGCCAGCAGCCAAAGGGCGACAAACACCGGGGAGCTGTTTTTT
NA	16	TRBD2	TRBV5-5	TRBJ2-1	CASSLGAGITYNEQFF	TGTGCCAGCAGCTTGGGAGCGGGGATAACCTACAATGAGCAGTTCTTC
NA	15	TRBD2	TRBV12-3/TRBV12-4	TRBJ2-1	CASSSGGSGSDEQVF	TGTGCCAGCAGTTCCGGGGGTAGCGGGAGTGATGAGCAGGTCTTC
NA	12	NA	TRBV7-9	TRBJ2-7	CASSFTATEQYF	TGTGCCAGCAGCTTCACCGCGACCGAGCAGTACTTC
few	15	TRBD1	TRBV7-9	TRBJ1-2	CASSDRDRGVNGYTF	TGTGCCAGCAGCGATCGGGACAGGGGAGTGAATGGCTACACCTTC
NA	13	NA	TRBV20-1	TRBJ2-2	CSARGANTGELFF	TGCAGTGCTCGGGGGGCTAACACCGGGGAGCTGTTTTTT
NA	15	TRBD2	TRBV6-2/TRBV6-3	TRBJ2-7	CASTLLPGLAYEQYF	TGTGCCAGCACCTTACTCCCGGGACTAGCCTACGAGCAGTACTTC
NA	15	NA	TRBV4-3	TRBJ1-1	CASSQESRENTEAFF	TGCGCCAGCAGCCAAGAATCCAGGGAGAACACTGAAGCTTTCTTT
NA	17	TRBD2	TRBV3-1	TRBJ2-3	CASSQAQRGLAGGTQYF	TGTGCCAGCAGCCAAGCGCAGAGGGGACTAGCGGGCGGAACGCAGTATTTT
NA	13	NA	TRBV11-2	TRBJ1-2	CASSLAVSYGYTF	TGTGCCAGCAGCTTAGCCGTCAGCTATGGCTACACCTTC